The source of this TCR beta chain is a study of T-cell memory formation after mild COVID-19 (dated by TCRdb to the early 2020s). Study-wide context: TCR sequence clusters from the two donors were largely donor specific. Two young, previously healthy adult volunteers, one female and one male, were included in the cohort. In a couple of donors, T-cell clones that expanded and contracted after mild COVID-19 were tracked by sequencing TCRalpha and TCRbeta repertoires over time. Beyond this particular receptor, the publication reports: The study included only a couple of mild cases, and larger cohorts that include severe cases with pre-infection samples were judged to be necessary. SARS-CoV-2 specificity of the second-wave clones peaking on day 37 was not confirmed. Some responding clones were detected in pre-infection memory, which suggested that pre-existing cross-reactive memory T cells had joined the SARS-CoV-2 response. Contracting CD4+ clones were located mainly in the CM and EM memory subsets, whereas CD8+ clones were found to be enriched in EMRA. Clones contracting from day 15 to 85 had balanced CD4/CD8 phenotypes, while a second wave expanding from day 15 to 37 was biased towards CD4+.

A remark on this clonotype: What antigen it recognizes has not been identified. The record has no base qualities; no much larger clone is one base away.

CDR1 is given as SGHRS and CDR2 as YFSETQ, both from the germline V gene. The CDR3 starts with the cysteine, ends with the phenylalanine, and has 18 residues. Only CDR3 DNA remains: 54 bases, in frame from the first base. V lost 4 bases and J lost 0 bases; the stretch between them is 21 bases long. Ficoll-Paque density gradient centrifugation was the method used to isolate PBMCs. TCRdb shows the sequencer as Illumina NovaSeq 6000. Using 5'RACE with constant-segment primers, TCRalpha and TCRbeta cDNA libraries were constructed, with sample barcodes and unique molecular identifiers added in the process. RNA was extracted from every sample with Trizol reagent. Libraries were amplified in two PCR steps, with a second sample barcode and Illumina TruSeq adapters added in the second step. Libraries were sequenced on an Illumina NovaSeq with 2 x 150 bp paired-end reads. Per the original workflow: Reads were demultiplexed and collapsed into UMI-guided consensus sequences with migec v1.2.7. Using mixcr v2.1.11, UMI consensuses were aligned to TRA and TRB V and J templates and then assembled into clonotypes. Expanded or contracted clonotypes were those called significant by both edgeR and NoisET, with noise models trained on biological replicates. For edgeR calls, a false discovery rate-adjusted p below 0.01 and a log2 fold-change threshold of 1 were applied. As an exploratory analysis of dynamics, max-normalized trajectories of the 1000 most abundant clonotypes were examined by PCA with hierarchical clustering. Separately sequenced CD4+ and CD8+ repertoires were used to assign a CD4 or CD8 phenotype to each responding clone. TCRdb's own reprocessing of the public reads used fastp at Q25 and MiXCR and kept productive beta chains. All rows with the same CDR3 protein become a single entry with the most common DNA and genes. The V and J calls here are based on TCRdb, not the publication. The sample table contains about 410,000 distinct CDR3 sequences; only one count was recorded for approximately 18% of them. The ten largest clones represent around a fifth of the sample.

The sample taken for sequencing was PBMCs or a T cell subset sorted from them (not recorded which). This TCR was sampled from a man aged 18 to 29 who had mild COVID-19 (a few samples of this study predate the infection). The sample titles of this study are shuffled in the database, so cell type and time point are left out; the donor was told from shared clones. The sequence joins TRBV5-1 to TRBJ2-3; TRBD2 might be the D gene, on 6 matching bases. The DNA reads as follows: TGCGCCAGCAGCGGGGCCGCGGGACCCCGACGTAGCACAGATACGCAGTATTTT. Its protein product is CASSGAAGPRRSTDTQYF.